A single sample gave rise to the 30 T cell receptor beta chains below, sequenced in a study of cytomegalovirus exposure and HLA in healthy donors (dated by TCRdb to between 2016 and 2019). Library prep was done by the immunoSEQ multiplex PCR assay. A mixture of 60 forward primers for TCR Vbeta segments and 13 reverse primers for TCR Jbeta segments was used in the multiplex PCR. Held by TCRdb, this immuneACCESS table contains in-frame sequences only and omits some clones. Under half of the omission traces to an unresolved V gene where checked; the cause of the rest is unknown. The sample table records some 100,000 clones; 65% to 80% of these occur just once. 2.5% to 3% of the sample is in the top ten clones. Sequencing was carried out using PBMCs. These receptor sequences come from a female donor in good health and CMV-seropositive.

CDR3 in amino acids: CASSVKLAGLNEQFF. The CDR3 bases are TGTGCCAGCAGCGTAAAGCTAGCGGGACTTAATGAGCAGTTCTTC. This chain connects TRBV9 to TRBJ2-1; 9 nucleotides match TRBD2. V shed 1 base, J shed 7 bases, and the junction held 6 bases outside the gene matches. The germline V gene has CDR1 SGDLS and CDR2 YYNGEE. CDR3 length: 15 residues. The complete variable domain, with remaining parts taken from reference TRBV9 and TRBJ2-1, reads DSGVTQTPKHLITATGQRVTLRCSPRSGDLSVYWYQQSLDQGLQFLIQYYNGEERAKGNILERFSAQQFPDLHSELNLSSLELGDSALYFCASSVKLAGLNEQFFGPGTRLTVL.

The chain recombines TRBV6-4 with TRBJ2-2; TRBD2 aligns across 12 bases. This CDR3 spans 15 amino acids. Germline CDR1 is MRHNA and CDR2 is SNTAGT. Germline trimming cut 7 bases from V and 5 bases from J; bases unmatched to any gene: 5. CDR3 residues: CASTPGTSGTGELFF. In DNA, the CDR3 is TGTGCCAGCACCCCGGGGACTAGCGGGACCGGGGAGCTGTTTTTT.

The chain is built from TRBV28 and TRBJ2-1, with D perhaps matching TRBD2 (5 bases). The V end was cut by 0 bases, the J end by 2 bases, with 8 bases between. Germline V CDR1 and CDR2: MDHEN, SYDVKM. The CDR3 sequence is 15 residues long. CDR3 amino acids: CASSLWGDTYNEQFF. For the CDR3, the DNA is TGTGCCAGCAGTTTATGGGGAGATACCTACAATGAGCAGTTCTTC.

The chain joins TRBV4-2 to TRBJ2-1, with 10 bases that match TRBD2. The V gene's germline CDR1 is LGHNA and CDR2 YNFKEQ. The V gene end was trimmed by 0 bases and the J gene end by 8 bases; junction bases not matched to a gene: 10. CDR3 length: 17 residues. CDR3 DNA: TGTGCCAGCAGCCAAGATCGTGTTGCTAGCGGGAGCGATGAGCAGTTCTTC. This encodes CASSQDRVASGSDEQFF.

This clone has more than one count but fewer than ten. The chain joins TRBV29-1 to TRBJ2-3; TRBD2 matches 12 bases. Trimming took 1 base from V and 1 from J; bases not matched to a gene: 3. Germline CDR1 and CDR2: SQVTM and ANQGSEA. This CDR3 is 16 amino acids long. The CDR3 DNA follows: TGCAGCGTTGAAGGGACTAGCGGGATTGGCACAGATACGCAGTATTTT. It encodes CSVEGTSGIGTDTQYF.

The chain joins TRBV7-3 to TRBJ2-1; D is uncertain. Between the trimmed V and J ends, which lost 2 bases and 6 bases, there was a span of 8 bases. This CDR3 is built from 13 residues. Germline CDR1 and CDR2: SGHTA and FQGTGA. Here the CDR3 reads CASSLPLSNEQFF. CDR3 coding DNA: TGTGCCAGCAGCTTACCCCTCTCCAATGAGCAGTTCTTC.

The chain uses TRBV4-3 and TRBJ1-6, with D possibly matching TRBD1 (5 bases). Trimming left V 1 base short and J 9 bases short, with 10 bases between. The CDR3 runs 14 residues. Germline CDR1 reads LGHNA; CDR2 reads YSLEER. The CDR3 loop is CASSQGQGSSPLHF. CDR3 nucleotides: TGCGCCAGCAGCCAAGGGCAGGGTAGTTCACCCCTCCACTTT.

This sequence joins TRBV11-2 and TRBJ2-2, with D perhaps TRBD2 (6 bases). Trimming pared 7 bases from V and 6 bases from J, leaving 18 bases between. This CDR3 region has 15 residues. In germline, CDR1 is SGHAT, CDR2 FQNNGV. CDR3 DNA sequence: TGTGCCAGCACCACAGTTGGGGGGAGGCCCGGGGAGCTGTTTTTT. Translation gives CASTTVGGRPGELFF.

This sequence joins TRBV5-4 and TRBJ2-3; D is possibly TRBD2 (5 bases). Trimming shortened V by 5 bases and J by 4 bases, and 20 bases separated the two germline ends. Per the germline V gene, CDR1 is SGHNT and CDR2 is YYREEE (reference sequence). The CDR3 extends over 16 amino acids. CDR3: CASSYARGRVADTQYF. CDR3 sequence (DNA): TGTGCCAGCAGTTATGCACGGGGTAGGGTGGCAGATACGCAGTATTTT. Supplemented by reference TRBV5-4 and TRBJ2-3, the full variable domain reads ETGVTQSPTHLIKTRGQQVTLRCSSQSGHNTVSWYQQALGQGPQFIFQYYREEENGRGNFPPRFSGLQFPNYSSELNVNALELDDSALYLCASSYARGRVADTQYFGPGTRLTVL.

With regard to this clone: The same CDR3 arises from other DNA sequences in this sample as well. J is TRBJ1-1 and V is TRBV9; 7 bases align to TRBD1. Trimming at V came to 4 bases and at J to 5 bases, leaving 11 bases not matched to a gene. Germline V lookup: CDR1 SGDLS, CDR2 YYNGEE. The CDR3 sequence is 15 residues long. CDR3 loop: CASSPRRTGETEAFF. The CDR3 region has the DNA TGTGCCAGCAGCCCCCGACGGACAGGAGAGACTGAAGCTTTCTTT. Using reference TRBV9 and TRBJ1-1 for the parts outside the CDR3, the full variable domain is DSGVTQTPKHLITATGQRVTLRCSPRSGDLSVYWYQQSLDQGLQFLIQYYNGEERAKGNILERFSAQQFPDLHSELNLSSLELGDSALYFCASSPRRTGETEAFFGQGTRLTVV.

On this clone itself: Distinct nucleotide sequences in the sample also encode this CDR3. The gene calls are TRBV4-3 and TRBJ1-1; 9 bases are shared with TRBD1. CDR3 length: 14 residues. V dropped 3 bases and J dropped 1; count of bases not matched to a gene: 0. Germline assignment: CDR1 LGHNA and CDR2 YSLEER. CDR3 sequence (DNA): TGCGCCAGCAGCCAGGACAGGGGGAACACTGAAGCTTTCTTT. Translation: CASSQDRGNTEAFF.

This CDR3 reads CASSYGGTSRGDTQYF. CDR3 bases: TGTGCCAGCAGCTACGGAGGAACTAGTCGGGGAGATACGCAGTATTTT. This chain links TRBV7-2 with TRBJ2-3, with a weak D call TRBD2 (5 bases). V lost 4 bases and J lost 5, with 19 bases in between. CDR1 and CDR2 (germline): SGHTA, FQGNSA. There are 16 residues in the CDR3.

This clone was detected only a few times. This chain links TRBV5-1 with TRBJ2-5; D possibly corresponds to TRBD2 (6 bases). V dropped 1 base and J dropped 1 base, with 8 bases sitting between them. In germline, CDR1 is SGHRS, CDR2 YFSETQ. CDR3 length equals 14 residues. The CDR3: CASSLTTSQETQYF. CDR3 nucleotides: TGCGCCAGCAGCTTGACGACTAGCCAAGAGACCCAGTACTTC.

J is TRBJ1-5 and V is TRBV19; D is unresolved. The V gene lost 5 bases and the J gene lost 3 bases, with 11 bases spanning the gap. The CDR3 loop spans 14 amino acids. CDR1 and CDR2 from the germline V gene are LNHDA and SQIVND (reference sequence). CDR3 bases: TGTGCCAGTAGTGTGGGAGGCCTCAATCAGCCCCAGCATTTT. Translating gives CASSVGGLNQPQHF.

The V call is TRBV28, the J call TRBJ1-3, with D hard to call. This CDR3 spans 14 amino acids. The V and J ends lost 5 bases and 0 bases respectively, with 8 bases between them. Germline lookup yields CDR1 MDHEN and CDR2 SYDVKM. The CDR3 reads CASSTPGSGNTIYF. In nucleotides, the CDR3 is TGTGCCAGCAGTACCCCCGGCTCTGGAAACACCATATATTTT.

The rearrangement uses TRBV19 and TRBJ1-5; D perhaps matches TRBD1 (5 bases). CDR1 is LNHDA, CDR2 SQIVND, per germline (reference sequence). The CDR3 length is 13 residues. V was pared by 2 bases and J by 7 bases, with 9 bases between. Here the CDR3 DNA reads TGTGCCAGTAGTATACGGGAGGGGCAGCCCCAGCATTTT. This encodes CASSIREGQPQHF.

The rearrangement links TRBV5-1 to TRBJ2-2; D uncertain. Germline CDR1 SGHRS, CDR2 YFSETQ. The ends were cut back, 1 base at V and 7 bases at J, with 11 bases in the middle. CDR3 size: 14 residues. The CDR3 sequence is CASSLFQHNGELFF. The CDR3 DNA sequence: TGCGCCAGCAGCTTGTTCCAACACAACGGGGAGCTGTTTTTT.

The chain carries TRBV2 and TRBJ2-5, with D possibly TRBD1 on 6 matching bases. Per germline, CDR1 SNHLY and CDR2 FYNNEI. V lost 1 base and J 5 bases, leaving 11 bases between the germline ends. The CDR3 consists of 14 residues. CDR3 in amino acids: CASSEGYRAETQYF. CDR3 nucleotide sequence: TGTGCCAGCAGTGAAGGGTACAGGGCGGAGACCCAGTACTTC. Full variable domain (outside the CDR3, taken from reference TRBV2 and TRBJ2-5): EPEVTQTPSHQVTQMGQEVILRCVPISNHLYFYWYRQILGQKVEFLVSFYNNEISEKSEIFDDQFSVERPDGSNFTLKIRSTKLEDSAMYFCASSEGYRAETQYFGPGTRLLVL.

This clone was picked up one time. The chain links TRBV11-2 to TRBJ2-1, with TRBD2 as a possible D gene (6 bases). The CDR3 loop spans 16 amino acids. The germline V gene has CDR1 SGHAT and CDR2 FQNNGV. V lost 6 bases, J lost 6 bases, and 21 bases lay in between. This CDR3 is CASSFPRASEGNEQFF. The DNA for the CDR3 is TGTGCCAGCAGTTTTCCCCGGGCCTCGGAGGGCAATGAGCAGTTCTTC.

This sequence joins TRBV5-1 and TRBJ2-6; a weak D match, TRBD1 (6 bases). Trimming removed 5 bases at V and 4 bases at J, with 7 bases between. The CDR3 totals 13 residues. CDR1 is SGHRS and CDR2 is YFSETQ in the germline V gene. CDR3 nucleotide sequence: TGCGCCAGCAGAGACAGGGGGGCCAACGTCCTGACTTTC. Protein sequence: CASRDRGANVLTF.

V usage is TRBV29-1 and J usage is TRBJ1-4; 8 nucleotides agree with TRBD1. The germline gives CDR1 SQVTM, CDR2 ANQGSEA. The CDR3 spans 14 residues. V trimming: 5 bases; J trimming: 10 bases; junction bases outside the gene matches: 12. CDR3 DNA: TGCAGCGTTCTAAAAACGGGACAGGATGGAAAACTGTTTTTT. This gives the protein CSVLKTGQDGKLFF.

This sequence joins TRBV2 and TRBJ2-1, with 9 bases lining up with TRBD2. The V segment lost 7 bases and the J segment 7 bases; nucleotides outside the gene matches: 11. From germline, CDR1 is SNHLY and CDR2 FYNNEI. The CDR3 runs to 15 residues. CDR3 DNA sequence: TGTGCCAGCAAAGGGCGGGGGGGGGAATGGAATGAGCAGTTCTTC. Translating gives CASKGRGGEWNEQFF.

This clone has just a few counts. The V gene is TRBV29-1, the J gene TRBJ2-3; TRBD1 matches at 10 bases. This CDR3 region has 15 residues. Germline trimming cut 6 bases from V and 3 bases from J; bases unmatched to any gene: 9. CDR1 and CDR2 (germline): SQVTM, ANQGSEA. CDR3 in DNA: TGCAGCGTGCTCCCTCGGGACAGGGGTACAGATACGCAGTATTTT. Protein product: CSVLPRDRGTDTQYF.

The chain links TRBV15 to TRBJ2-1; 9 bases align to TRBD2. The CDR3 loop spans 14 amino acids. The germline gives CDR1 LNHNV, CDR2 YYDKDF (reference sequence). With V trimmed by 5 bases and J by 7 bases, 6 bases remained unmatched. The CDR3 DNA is TGTGCCACCAGCGGGCGGGGGGGCGGAAATGAGCAGTTCTTC. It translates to CATSGRGGGNEQFF.

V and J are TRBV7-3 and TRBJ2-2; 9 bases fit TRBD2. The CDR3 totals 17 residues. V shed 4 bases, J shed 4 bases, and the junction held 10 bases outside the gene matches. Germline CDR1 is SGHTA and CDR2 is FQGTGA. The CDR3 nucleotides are TGTGCCAGCAGCTCTAGTCGCGGGAGGGCCGGCACCGGGGAGCTGTTTTTT. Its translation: CASSSSRGRAGTGELFF.

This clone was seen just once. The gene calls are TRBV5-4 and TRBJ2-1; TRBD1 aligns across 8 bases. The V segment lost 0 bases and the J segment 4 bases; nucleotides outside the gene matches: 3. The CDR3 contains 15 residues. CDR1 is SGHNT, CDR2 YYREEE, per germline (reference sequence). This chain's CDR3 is CASSLGQGRYNEQFF. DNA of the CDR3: TGTGCCAGCAGCTTGGGACAGGGGAGGTACAATGAGCAGTTCTTC. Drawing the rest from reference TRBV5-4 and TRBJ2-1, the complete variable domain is ETGVTQSPTHLIKTRGQQVTLRCSSQSGHNTVSWYQQALGQGPQFIFQYYREEENGRGNFPPRFSGLQFPNYSSELNVNALELDDSALYLCASSLGQGRYNEQFFGPGTRLTVL.

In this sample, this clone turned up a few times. The DNA of the CDR3 is TGTGCCAGCAGTCCTCCGGGACAGCAAGTTACCCAGTACTTC. Its translation: CASSPPGQQVTQYF. The V call is TRBV28, the J call TRBJ2-5, with 7 positions matching TRBD1. V was clipped by 5 bases and J by 8 bases; unmatched bases: 11. CDR1 and CDR2 (germline): MDHEN, SYDVKM. The CDR3 covers 14 residues.

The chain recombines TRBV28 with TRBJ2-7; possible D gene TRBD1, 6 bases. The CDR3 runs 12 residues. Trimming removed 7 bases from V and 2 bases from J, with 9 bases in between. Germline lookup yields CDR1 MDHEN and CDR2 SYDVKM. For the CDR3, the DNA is TGTGCCAGCAACCGGGACACCTACGAGCAGTACTTC. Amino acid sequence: CASNRDTYEQYF.

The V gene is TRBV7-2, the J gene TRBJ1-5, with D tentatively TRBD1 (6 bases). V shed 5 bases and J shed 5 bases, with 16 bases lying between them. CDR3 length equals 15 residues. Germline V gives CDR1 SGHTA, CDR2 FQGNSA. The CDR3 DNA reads TGTGCCAGCAGCCCCGCCGGGACAACCGATCAGCCCCAGCATTTT. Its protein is CASSPAGTTDQPQHF.

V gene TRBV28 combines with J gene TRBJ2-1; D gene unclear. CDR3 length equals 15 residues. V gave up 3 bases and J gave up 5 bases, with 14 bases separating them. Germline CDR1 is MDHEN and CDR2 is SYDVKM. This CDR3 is CASSFSEFADNEQFF. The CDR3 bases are TGTGCCAGCAGTTTTTCGGAGTTCGCCGACAATGAGCAGTTCTTC.